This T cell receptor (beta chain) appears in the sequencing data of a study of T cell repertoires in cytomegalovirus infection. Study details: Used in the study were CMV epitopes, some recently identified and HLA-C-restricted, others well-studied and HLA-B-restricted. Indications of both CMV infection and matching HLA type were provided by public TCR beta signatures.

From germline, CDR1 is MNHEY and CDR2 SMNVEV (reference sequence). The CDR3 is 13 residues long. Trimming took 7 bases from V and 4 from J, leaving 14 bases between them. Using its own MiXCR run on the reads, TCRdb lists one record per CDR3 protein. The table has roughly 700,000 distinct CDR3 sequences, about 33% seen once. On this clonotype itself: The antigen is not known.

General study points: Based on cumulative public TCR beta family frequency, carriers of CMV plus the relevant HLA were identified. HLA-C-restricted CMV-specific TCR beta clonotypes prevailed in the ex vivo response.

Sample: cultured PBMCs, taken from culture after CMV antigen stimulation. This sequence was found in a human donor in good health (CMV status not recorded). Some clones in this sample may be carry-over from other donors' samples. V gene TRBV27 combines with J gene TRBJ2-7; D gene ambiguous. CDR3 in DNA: TGTGCCAGCACCGACCTGCAAAATTACGAGCAGTACTTC. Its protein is CASTDLQNYEQYF.